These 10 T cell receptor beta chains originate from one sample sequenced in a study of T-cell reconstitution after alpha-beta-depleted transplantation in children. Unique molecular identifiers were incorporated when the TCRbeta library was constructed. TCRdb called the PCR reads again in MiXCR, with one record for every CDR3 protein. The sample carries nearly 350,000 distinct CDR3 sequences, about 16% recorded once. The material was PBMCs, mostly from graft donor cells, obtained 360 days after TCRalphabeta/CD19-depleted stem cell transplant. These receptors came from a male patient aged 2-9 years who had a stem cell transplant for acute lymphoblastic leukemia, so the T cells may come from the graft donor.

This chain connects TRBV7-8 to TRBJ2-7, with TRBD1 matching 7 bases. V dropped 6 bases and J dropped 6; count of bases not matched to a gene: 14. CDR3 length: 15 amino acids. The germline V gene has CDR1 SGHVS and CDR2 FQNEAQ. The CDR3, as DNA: TGTGCCAGCAGTTTTTACCGGGACAGACCCCTCGAGCAGTACTTC. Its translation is CASSFYRDRPLEQYF.

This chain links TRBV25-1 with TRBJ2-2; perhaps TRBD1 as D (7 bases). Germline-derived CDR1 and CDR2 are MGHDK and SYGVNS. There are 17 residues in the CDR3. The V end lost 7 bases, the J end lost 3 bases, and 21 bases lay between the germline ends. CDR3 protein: CASKRQGGGLDTGELFF. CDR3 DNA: TGTGCCAGCAAAAGGCAGGGGGGAGGATTGGACACCGGGGAGCTGTTTTTT. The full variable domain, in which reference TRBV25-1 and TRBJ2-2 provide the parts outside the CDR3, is EADIYQTPRYLVIGTGKKITLECSQTMGHDKMYWYQQDPGMELHLIHYSYGVNSTEKGDLSSESTVSRIRTEHFPLTLESARPSHTSQYLCASKRQGGGLDTGELFFGEGSRLTVL.

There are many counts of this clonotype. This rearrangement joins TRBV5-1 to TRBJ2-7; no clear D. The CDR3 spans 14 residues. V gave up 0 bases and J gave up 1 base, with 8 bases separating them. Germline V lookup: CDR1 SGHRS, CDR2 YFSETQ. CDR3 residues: CASSLGVLSYEQYF. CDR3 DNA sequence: TGCGCCAGCAGCTTGGGCGTTTTATCCTACGAGCAGTACTTC.

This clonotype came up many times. In nucleotides, the CDR3 is TGTGCCAGCAGGTCCTCCGGGACTATCCCCCCTAGGCAGTTCTTC. Its protein product is CASRSSGTIPPRQFF. The chain recombines TRBV12-3 or TRBV12-4 with TRBJ2-1; 7 bases agree with TRBD2. Unmatched junction bases numbered 17, after V lost 6 bases and J lost 12 bases. The length of the CDR3 is 15 residues.

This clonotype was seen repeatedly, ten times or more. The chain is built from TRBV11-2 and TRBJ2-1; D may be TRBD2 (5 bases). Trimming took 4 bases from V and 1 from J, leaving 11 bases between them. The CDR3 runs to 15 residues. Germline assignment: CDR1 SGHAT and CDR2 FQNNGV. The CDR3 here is CASSSGVTSYNEQFF. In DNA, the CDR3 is TGTGCCAGCAGCTCCGGGGTAACGTCCTACAATGAGCAGTTCTTC.

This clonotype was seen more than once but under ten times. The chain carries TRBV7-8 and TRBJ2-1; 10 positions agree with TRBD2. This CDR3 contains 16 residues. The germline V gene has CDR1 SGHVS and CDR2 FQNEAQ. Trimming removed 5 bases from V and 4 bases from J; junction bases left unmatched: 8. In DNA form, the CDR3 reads TGTGCCAGCAGCCACCTCGGACTAGCGGTATACAATGAGCAGTTCTTC. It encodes CASSHLGLAVYNEQFF.

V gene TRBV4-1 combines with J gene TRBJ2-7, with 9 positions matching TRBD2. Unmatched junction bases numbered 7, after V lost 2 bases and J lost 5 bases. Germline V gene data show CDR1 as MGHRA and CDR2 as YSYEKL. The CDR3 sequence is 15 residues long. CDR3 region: CASSQPGTSWHEQYF. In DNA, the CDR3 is TGCGCCAGCAGCCAACCTGGGACTAGCTGGCACGAGCAGTACTTC.

The CDR3 DNA reads as TGCAGCGTTGAAGACGGTCGGGGATCGGCCTACGAGCAGTACTTC. This encodes CSVEDGRGSAYEQYF. This sequence joins TRBV29-1 and TRBJ2-7; possibly TRBD2 for D (5 bases). The V and J ends lost 0 bases and 2 bases respectively, with 14 bases between them. The CDR3 spans 15 residues. The germline V gene has CDR1 SQVTM and CDR2 ANQGSEA.

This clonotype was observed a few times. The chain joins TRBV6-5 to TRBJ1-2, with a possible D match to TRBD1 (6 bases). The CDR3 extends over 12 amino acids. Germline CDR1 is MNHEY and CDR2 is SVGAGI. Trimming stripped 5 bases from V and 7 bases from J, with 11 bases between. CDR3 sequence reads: CASSNNRVGYTF. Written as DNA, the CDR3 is TGTGCCAGCAGTAACAACAGGGTTGGCTACACCTTC.

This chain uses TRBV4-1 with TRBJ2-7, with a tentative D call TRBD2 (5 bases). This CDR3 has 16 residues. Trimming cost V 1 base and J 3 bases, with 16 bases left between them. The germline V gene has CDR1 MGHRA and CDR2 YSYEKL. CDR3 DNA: TGCGCCAGCAGCCAAGGATCTTTGGCGGGCAGCTACGAGCAGTACTTC. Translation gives CASSQGSLAGSYEQYF.